The next 7 T cell receptor beta chains were all read from a single sample in a study of T-cell reconstitution after alpha-beta-depleted transplantation in children. It was with unique molecular identifiers that the TCRbeta library was prepared. TCRdb reanalysed the PCR reads using MiXCR and keeps one entry per CDR3 protein. The table has 400,000 to 500,000 distinct CDR3 sequences, approximately 11% seen once; the top ten hold 4.5% to 6.5%. The material sequenced was PBMCs from the stem cell graft donor, taken from the stem cell graft. Source of these receptors: a human donor who donated a stem cell graft to a child with acute myeloid leukemia.

This clonotype has only a few counts. The chain uses TRBV6-4 and TRBJ2-1; D uncertain. This CDR3 is built from 15 residues. V was shortened by 6 bases and J by 0 bases, with 12 bases between the two germline ends. Germline CDR1 and CDR2: MRHNA and SNTAGT. The CDR3: CASSLDPNSYNEQFF. CDR3 DNA sequence: TGTGCCAGCAGCCTAGATCCTAACTCCTACAATGAGCAGTTCTTC.

This clonotype occurred a few times. The V call is TRBV5-1, the J call TRBJ1-6, with 7 bases fitting TRBD1. V lost 0 bases, J lost 10 bases, and 13 bases stayed unmatched. The CDR3 consists of 17 residues. Germline lookup yields CDR1 SGHRS and CDR2 YFSETQ. Written as DNA, the CDR3 is TGCGCCAGCAGCTTGGCCCCGACACAGGGGATGGGCTCACCCCTCCACTTT. Its translation is CASSLAPTQGMGSPLHF. The full variable domain, in which reference TRBV5-1 and TRBJ1-6 provide the parts outside the CDR3, is KAGVTQTPRYLIKTRGQQVTLSCSPISGHRSVSWYQQTPGQGLQFLFEYFSETQRNKGNFPGRFSGRQFSNSRSEMNVSTLELGDSALYLCASSLAPTQGMGSPLHFGNGTRLTVT.

The V and J genes are TRBV7-9 and TRBJ1-4, with unresolved D. V was shortened by 2 bases and J by 8 bases, with 12 bases between the two germline ends. Per germline, CDR1 SEHNR and CDR2 FQNEAQ (reference sequence). There are 14 residues in the CDR3. For the CDR3, the DNA is TGTGCCAGCAGCTTATCCAGGCTTGAAGAAAAACTGTTTTTT. Translated, it gives CASSLSRLEEKLFF.

This clonotype turned up a few times. V is TRBV27 and J is TRBJ2-5; 11 bases are a match to TRBD2. The junction had 6 bases not matched to a gene; V was cut back by 6 bases and J by 3 bases. This CDR3 contains 15 residues. Germline assignment: CDR1 MNHEY and CDR2 SMNVEV (reference sequence). CDR3 region: CASRVSGRGEETQYF. CDR3 sequence (DNA): TGTGCCAGCAGAGTTAGCGGGAGGGGCGAAGAGACCCAGTACTTC.

This clonotype was detected only a few times. J is TRBJ2-3 and V is TRBV12-3 or TRBV12-4, with D unclear. The V gene lost 3 bases and the J gene lost 0 bases, with 10 bases spanning the gap. This CDR3 has 15 amino acids. The CDR3 spells CASSFPFGSTDTQYF. CDR3 nucleotide sequence: TGTGCCAGCAGTTTTCCCTTCGGGAGCACAGATACGCAGTATTTT.

Ten or more counts support this clonotype. J is TRBJ1-1 and V is TRBV5-1, with D tentatively TRBD1 (5 bases). The CDR3 has 13 amino acids. Germline-derived CDR1 and CDR2 are SGHRS and YFSETQ. V was clipped by 4 bases and J by 10 bases, with 17 bases between them. The CDR3 region is CASSLASWQGAFF. CDR3 DNA: TGCGCCAGCAGCCTGGCCAGTTGGCAGGGAGCTTTCTTT.

This clonotype appeared a few times. This chain connects TRBV12-3 or TRBV12-4 to TRBJ2-2, with D unclear. The CDR3 runs to 14 residues. V was trimmed by 7 bases and J by 4 bases, leaving 13 bases between them. The CDR3 DNA reads as TGTGCCAGCACTCCGGGTTCAATCACCGGGGAGCTGTTTTTT. Encoded protein: CASTPGSITGELFF.